Listed here are 14 T cell receptor beta chains from one sample, sequenced in a study of beta chain features in type 1 diabetes. Expressed TCRB transcripts were sequenced, since all the RNA that had been isolated was reverse transcribed. Sequencing used immunoSEQ multiplex PCR; TCRdb keeps in-frame clones, though not all of them. Of about 930,000 clones detected, roughly 15% appear once; the ten largest clones hold about 0.02%. The sample taken for sequencing was naive CD4+ T cells from blood. The receptors were sampled from a woman aged 18 to 35 in good health.

The chain is built from TRBV5-1 and TRBJ2-1, with 12 nucleotides matching TRBD2. J was trimmed by 2 bases and V by 0 bases; bases with no gene match: 3. Per the germline V gene, CDR1 is SGHRS and CDR2 is YFSETQ. This CDR3 is 17 amino acids long. The CDR3, as DNA: TGCGCCAGCAGCTTGGCCCTAGCGGGAGGGCCCTACAATGAGCAGTTCTTC. Protein product: CASSLALAGGPYNEQFF.

This sequence joins TRBV23-1 and TRBJ1-1, with D unresolved. TRBV23-1 is assigned to the ORF class and has an uncertain function. The CDR3 spans 13 residues. Trimming left V 1 base short and J 4 bases short, with 7 bases between. The DNA of the CDR3 is TGCGCCAGCAGTCAATTTTGGGGCACTGAAGCTTTCTTT. Protein sequence: CASSQFWGTEAFF.

The chain uses TRBV7-9 and TRBJ2-7, with D hard to call. Germline V lookup: CDR1 SEHNR, CDR2 FQNEAQ (reference sequence). Trimming removed 2 bases from V and 3 bases from J, with 8 bases in between. CDR3 length equals 13 residues. This CDR3 is CASSLFGNYEQYF. The CDR3 DNA reads as TGTGCCAGCAGCTTATTCGGCAACTACGAGCAGTACTTC.

CDR3 sequence reads: CASSGIPRNYEQYF. CDR3 DNA: TGTGCCAGCAGTGGGATCCCACGAAACTACGAGCAGTACTTC. The chain couples TRBV5-5 to TRBJ2-7; D is unresolved. The CDR3 loop spans 14 amino acids. The V end lost 5 bases, the J end lost 3 bases, and 15 bases lay between the germline ends. Germline V lookup: CDR1 SGHKS, CDR2 YYEKEE (reference sequence).

This clone was detected only a few times. This chain joins TRBV19 and TRBJ2-5; D gene uncertain. Trimming shortened V by 10 bases and J by 5 bases, and 14 bases separated the two germline ends. The CDR3 length is 12 residues. The germline CDR1 and CDR2 sequences are LNHDA and SQIVND (reference sequence). The CDR3 reads CATSSARETQYF. The CDR3 nucleotides read TGTGCCACCAGCAGTGCACGCGAGACCCAGTACTTC.

This clone showed up just a few times. This chain connects TRBV7-2 to TRBJ2-7; D unresolved. The V end lost 3 bases, the J end lost 3 bases, and 15 bases lay between the germline ends. CDR3 size: 15 residues. Germline V gives CDR1 SGHTA, CDR2 FQGNSA. DNA of the CDR3: TGTGCCAGCAGCTTCAGCTTCTCGGACGGCTACGAGCAGTACTTC. Translating gives CASSFSFSDGYEQYF.

In its sample, this clone was seen a few times. A read error may produce the germline difference seen at one junction end. The rearrangement links TRBV4-2 to TRBJ2-5; 7 bases are shared with TRBD2. CDR1 is LGHNA and CDR2 is YNFKEQ in the germline V gene. This CDR3 has 13 amino acids. The CDR3 loop reads CASSLVPTSEGDF. CDR3 coding DNA: TGTGCCAGCAGCTTGGTGCCCACTAGCGAAGGAGACTTC.

The genes are TRBV4-2 and TRBJ2-3, with D hard to call. The V gene's germline CDR1 is LGHNA and CDR2 YNFKEQ. Trimming stripped 3 bases from V and 1 base from J, with 5 bases between. The CDR3 loop spans 13 amino acids. The CDR3 is CASSQLGTDTQYF. As DNA, the CDR3 is TGTGCCAGCAGCCAGTTGGGCACAGATACGCAGTATTTT.

This clone was counted a few times. The V gene is TRBV11-2, the J gene TRBJ2-3; 7 nucleotides match TRBD2. V was clipped by 2 bases and J by 6 bases; unmatched bases: 17. The CDR3 spans 18 residues. CDR1 is SGHAT and CDR2 is FQNNGV in the germline V gene. This chain's CDR3 is CASSLLSFSGMGEDTQYF. CDR3 nucleotide sequence: TGTGCCAGCAGCTTACTGTCGTTCAGCGGGATGGGTGAGGATACGCAGTATTTT.

This clone was picked up a small number of times. The gene calls are TRBV2 and TRBJ2-3, with a possible D match to TRBD1 (6 bases). CDR1 is SNHLY, CDR2 FYNNEI, per germline. The CDR3 covers 16 residues. V was clipped by 6 bases and J by 1 base, with 17 bases between them. The CDR3 sequence: CASSQTGLSRTDTQYF. CDR3 bases: TGTGCCAGCAGCCAGACAGGACTCTCCCGCACAGATACGCAGTATTTT.

The CDR3 loop is CSVEGAGDGGYGYTF. The CDR3 region has the DNA TGCAGCGTTGAAGGGGCAGGGGACGGCGGCTATGGCTACACCTTC. This chain joins TRBV29-1 and TRBJ1-2; weak D call: TRBD1 (6 bases). The CDR3 has 15 amino acids. CDR1 SQVTM and CDR2 ANQGSEA come from the germline V gene. V lost 1 base and J 4 bases, leaving 16 bases between the germline ends.

This clone showed up just a few times. The CDR3 sequence is CSAQSSYEQYF. The CDR3 DNA reads as TGCAGTGCCCAGAGCTCCTACGAGCAGTACTTC. This chain joins TRBV20-1 and TRBJ2-7, with unresolved D. The CDR3 runs 11 residues. The V gene's germline CDR1 is DFQATT and CDR2 SNEGSKA (reference sequence). The germline V and J ends were trimmed by 6 bases and 0 bases, with 6 bases remaining between them.

The chain recombines TRBV21-1 with TRBJ2-7; the D segment call TRBD2 is taken from the table without a DNA check. TRBV21-1 is reported as a pseudogene. The CDR3 consists of 20 residues. The CDR3 DNA reads TGTGCCGGGATCCCGCGCCCTCGCGCCCCAATAGCGGGAGGGGTCTACGAGCAGTACTTC. Its translation is CAGIPRPRAPIAGGVYEQYF.

With respect to this clone: The sample carries other DNA sequences with the same CDR3. This CDR3 is CASSSGQGSTDTQYF. CDR3 DNA sequence: TGCGCCAGCAGCTCCGGACAGGGGAGCACAGATACGCAGTATTTT. V and J are TRBV5-1 and TRBJ2-3; 9 bases are shared with TRBD1. The J segment lost 0 bases and the V segment lost 3 bases, leaving 2 bases of the junction unmatched. The CDR3 contains 15 residues. CDR1 and CDR2 from the germline V gene are SGHRS and YFSETQ.